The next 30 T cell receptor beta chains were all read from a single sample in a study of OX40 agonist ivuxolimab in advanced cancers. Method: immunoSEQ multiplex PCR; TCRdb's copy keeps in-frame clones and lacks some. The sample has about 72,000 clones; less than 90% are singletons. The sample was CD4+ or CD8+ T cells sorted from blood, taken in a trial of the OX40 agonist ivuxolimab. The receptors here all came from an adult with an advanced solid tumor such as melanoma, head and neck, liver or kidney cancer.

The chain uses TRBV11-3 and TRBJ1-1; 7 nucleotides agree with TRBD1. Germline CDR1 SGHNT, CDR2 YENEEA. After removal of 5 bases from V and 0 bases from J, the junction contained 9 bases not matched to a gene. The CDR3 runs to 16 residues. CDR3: CASSRRWDSLNTEAFF. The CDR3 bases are TGTGCCAGCAGCCGACGGTGGGACAGCTTGAACACTGAAGCTTTCTTT.

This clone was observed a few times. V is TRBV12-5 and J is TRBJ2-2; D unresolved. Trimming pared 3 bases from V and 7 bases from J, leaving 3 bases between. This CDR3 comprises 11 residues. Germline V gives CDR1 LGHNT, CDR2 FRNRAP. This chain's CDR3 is CASGFLGELFF. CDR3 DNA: TGTGCTAGTGGTTTCCTCGGGGAGCTGTTTTTT.

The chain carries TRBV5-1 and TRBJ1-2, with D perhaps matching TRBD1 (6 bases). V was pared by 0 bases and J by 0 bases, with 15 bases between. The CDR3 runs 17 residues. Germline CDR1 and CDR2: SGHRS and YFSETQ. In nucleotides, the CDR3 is TGCGCCAGCAGCTTGGATGTCAGGGGAAATCCTAACTATGGCTACACCTTC. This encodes CASSLDVRGNPNYGYTF.

The CDR3 coding sequence is TGTGCCAGCAGCTTAGAAGGGTATGATCGAGGGGGTGAGCAGTTCTTC. Encoded protein: CASSLEGYDRGGEQFF. The chain employs TRBV11-3 and TRBJ2-1; D perhaps matches TRBD1 (6 bases). The CDR3 covers 16 residues. Germline V gene lookup returns CDR1 SGHNT and CDR2 YENEEA. Trimming took off 0 bases at V and 9 bases at J, with 18 bases between the two ends.

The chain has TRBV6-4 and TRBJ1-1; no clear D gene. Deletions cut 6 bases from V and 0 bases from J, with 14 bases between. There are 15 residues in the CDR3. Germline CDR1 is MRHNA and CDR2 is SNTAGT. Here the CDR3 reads CASSPRSGMNTEAFF. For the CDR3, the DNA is TGTGCCAGCAGCCCCCGTTCCGGGATGAACACTGAAGCTTTCTTT.

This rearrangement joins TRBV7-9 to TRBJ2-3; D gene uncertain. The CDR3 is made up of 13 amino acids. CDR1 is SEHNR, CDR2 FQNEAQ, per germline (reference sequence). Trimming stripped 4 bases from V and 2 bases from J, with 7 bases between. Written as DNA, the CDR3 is TGTGCCAGCAGCTCCCTCCCCACAGATACGCAGTATTTT. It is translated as CASSSLPTDTQYF.

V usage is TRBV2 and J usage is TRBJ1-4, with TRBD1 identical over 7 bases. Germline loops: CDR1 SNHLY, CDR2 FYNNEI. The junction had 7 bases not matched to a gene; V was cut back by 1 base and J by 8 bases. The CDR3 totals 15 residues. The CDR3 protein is CASSEVRGQAEKLFF. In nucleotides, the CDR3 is TGTGCCAGCAGTGAAGTAAGGGGGCAGGCGGAAAAACTGTTTTTT.

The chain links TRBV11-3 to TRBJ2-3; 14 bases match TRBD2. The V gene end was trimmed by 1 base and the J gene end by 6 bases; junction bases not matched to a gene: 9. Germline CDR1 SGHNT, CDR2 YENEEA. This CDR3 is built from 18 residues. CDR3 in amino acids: CASSLARARTSGRDTQYF. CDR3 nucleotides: TGTGCCAGCAGCTTAGCCCGCGCTCGGACTAGCGGGAGGGATACGCAGTATTTT.

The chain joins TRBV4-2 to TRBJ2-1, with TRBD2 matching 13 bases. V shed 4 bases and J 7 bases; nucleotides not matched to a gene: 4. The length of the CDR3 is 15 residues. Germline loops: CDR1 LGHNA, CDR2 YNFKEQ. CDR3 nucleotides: TGTGCCAGCAGCCTGAGGACTAGCGGGAGTAATGAGCAGTTCTTC. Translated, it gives CASSLRTSGSNEQFF.

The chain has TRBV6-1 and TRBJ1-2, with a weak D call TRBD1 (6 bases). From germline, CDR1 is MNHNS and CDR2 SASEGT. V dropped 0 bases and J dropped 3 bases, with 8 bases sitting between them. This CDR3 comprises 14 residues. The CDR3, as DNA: TGTGCCAGCAGTGAAGCGGGGGGGCACTATGGCTACACCTTC. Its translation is CASSEAGGHYGYTF.

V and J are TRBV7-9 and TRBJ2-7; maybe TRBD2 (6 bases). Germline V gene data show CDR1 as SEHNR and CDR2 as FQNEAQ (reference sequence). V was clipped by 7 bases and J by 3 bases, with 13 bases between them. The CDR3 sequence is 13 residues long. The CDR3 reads CASIPPRGYEQYF. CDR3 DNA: TGTGCCAGCATCCCCCCGCGGGGCTACGAGCAGTACTTC. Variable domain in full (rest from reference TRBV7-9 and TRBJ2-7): DTGVSQNPRHKITKRGQNVTFRCDPISEHNRLYWYRQTLGQGPEFLTYFQNEAQLEKSRLLSDRFSAERPKGSFSTLEIQRTEQGDSAMYLCASIPPRGYEQYFGPGTRLTVT.

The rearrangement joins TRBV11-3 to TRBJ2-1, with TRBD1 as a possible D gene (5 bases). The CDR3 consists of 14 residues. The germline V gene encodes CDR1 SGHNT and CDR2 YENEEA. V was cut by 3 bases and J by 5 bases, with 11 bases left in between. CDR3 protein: CASSFGAGDNEQFF. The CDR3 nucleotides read TGTGCCAGCAGCTTTGGGGCAGGAGACAATGAGCAGTTCTTC.

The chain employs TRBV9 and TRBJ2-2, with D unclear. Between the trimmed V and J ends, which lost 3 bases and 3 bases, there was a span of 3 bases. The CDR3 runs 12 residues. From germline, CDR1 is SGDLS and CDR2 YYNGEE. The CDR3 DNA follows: TGTGCCAGCAGCGCGGACACCGGGGAGCTGTTTTTT. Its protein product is CASSADTGELFF.

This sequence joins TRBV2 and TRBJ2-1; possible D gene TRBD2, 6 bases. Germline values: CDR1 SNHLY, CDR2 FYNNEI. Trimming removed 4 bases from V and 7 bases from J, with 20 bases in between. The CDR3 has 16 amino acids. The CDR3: CASSASGRRTTNEQFF. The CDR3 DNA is TGTGCCAGCAGTGCTTCAGGGCGGAGGACTACAAATGAGCAGTTCTTC.

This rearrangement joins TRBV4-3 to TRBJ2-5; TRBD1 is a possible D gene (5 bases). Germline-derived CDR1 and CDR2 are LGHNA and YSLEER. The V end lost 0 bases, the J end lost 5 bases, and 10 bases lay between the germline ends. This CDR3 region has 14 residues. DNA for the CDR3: TGCGCCAGCAGCCAAGATTGGAACAGGGAGACCCAGTACTTC. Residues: CASSQDWNRETQYF.

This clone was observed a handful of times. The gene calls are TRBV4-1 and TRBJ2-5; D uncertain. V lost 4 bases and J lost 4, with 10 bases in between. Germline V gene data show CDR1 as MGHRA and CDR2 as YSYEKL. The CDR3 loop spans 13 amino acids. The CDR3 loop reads CASSPVSPETQYF. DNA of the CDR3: TGCGCCAGCAGCCCAGTATCGCCAGAGACCCAGTACTTC.

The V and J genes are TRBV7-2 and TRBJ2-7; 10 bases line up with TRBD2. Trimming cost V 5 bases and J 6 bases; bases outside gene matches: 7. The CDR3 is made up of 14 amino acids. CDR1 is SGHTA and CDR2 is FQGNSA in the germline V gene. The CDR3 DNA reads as TGTGCCAGCAGCGATCTAGCGGGAGTGGGCGAGCAGTACTTC. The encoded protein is CASSDLAGVGEQYF. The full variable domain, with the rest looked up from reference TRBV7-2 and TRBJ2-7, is GAGVSQSPSNKVTEKGKDVELRCDPISGHTALYWYRQSLGQGLEFLIYFQGNSAPDKSGLPSDRFSAERTGGSVSTLTIQRTQQEDSAVYLCASSDLAGVGEQYFGPGTRLTVT.

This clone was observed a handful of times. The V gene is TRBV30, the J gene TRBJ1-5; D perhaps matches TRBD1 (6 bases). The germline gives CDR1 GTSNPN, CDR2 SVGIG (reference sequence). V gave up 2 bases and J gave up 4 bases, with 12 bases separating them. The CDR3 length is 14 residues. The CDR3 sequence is CAWSTGGGNQPQHF. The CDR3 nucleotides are TGTGCCTGGAGTACGGGAGGGGGAAATCAGCCCCAGCATTTT.

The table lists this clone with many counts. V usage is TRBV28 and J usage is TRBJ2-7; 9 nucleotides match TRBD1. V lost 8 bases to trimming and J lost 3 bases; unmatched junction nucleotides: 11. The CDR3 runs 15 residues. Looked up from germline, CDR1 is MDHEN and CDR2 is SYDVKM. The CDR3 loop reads CASDTGGANGYEQYF. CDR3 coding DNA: TGTGCCAGCGACACAGGGGGCGCGAATGGCTACGAGCAGTACTTC.

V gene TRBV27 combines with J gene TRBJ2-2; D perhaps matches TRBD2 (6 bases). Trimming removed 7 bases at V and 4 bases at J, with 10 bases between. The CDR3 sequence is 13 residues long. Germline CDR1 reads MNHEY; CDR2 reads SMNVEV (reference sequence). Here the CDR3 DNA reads TGTGCCAGCAACCTGGAGGGCACCGGGGAGCTGTTTTTT. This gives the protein CASNLEGTGELFF.

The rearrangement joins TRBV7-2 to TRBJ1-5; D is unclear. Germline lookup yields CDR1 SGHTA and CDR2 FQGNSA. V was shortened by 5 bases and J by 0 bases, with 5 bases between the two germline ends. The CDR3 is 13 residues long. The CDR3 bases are TGTGCCAGCAGCCCTTATAGCAATCAGCCCCAGCATTTT. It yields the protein CASSPYSNQPQHF.

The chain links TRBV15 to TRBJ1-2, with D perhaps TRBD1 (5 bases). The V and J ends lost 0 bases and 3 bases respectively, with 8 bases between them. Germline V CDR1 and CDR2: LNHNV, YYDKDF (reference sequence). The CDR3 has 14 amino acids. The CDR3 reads CATSRDVGDYGYTF. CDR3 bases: TGTGCCACCAGCAGAGATGTGGGGGACTATGGCTACACCTTC.

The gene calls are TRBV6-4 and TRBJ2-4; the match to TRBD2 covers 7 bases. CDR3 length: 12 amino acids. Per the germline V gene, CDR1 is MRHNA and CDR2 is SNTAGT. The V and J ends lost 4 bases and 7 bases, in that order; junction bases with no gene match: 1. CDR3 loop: CASSGGGNIQYF. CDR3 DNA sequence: TGTGCCAGCAGTGGGGGGGGGAACATTCAGTACTTC.

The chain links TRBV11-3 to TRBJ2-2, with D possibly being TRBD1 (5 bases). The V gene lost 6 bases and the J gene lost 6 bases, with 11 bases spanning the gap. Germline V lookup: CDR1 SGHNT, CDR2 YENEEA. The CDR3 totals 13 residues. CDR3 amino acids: CASSRRDPGELFF. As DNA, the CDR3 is TGTGCCAGCAGTCGCAGGGATCCCGGGGAGCTGTTTTTT. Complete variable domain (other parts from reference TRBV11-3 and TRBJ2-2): EAGVVQSPRYKIIEKKQPVAFWCNPISGHNTLYWYLQNLGQGPELLIRYENEEAVDDSQLPKDRFSAERLKGVDSTLKIQPAELGDSAVYLCASSRRDPGELFFGEGSRLTVL.

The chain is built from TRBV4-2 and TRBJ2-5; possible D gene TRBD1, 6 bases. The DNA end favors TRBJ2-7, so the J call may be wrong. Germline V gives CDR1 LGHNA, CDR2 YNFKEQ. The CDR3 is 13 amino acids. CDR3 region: CASSQRGSYEQYF. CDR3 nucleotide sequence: TGTGCCAGCAGCCAAAGGGGGTCCTACGAGCAGTACTTC.

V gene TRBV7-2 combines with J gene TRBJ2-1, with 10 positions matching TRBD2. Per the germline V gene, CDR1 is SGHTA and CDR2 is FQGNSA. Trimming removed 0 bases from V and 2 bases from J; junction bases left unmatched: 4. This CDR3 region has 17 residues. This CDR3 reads CASSLAGTSAAYNEQFF. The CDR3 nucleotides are TGTGCCAGCAGCTTAGCGGGGACTAGCGCCGCCTACAATGAGCAGTTCTTC.

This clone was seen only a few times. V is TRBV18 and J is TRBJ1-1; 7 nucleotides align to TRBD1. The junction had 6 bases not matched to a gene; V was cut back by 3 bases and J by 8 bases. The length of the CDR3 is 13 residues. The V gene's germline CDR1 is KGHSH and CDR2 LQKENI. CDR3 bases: TGTGCCAGCTCACCTGACAGGGTTCTGGAAGCTTTCTTT. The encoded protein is CASSPDRVLEAFF.

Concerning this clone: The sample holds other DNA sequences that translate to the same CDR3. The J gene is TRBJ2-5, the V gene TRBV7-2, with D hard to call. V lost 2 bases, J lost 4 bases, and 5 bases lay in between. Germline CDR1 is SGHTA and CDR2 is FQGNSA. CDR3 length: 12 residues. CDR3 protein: CASSLTRETQYF. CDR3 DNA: TGTGCCAGCAGCTTAACCCGAGAGACCCAGTACTTC.

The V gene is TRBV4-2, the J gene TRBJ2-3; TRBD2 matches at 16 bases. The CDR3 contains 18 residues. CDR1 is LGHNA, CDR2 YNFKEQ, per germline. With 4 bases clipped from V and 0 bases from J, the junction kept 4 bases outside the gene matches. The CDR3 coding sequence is TGTGCCAGCAGCCGGGGACTAGCGGGAGGGGGCAGCACAGATACGCAGTATTTT. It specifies CASSRGLAGGGSTDTQYF.

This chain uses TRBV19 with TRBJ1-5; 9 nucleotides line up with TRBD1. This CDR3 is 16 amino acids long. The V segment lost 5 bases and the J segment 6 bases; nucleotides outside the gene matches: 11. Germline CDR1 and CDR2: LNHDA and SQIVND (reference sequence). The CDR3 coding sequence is TGTGCCAGTAGTCCCCCGGGACAGGGTACGAGTCAGCCCCAGCATTTT. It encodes CASSPPGQGTSQPQHF. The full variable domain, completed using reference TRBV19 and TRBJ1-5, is DGGITQSPKYLFRKEGQNVTLSCEQNLNHDAMYWYRQDPGQGLRLIYYSQIVNDFQKGDIAEGYSVSREKKESFPLTVTSAQKNPTAFYLCASSPPGQGTSQPQHFGDGTRLSIL.